This TCR beta chain was sequenced for a study of T cell clonality in common variable immunodeficiency. Notes on the study in general: In common variable immunodeficiency, TCR beta chains reportedly carried fewer deletions and N-nucleotide insertions.

Sequencing used immunoSEQ multiplex PCR; TCRdb keeps in-frame clones, though not all of them. The sample shows 40,000 to 50,000 clones, none of them appearing just once. This clone was counted at least ten times. What it recognizes is unknown. Read sequence stops 3 residues before the CDR3 end, and the germline J gene provides the missing end. Donors gave roughly 4.5 to 8 ml heparinized peripheral whole blood. Germline lookup yields CDR1 MNHNS and CDR2 SASEGT. The CDR3 contains 14 residues. V was shortened by 3 bases and J by 5 bases, with 13 bases between the two germline ends. The clonotype originates from a person aged 18 to 75 in good health. Sequencing was performed on peripheral blood mononuclear cells. The chain links TRBV6-1 to TRBJ1-1, with a weak D call TRBD1 (6 bases). The sequenced CDR3 bases are TGTGCCAGCAGTGAGAGGGGGTGGGAAACTGAA. It codes for CASSERGWETE. From start to end, the CDR3 is CASSERGWETEAFF.